Shown below are 8 T cell receptor beta chains from a single sample sequenced in a study of T-cell memory formation after mild COVID-19. Via MiXCR, TCRdb re-called the 5' RACE reads, giving one row per CDR3 protein. The data show fewer than 90,000 distinct CDR3 sequences, more than 10% seen once. Sequencing was carried out using PBMCs or a T cell subset sorted from them (not recorded which). These receptors all stem from a young man who had mild COVID-19 (a few samples of this study predate the infection). Cell type and time point are not known.

The table lists this clonotype with a few counts. In DNA, the CDR3 is TGTGCCAGCAGGGGCAAACGCGGGGGGGCATTCGGAAAGACCCAGTACTTC. The encoded protein is CASRGKRGGAFGKTQYF. The chain couples TRBV3-1 to TRBJ2-5; TRBD2 aligns across 9 bases. The CDR3 is 17 residues long. Germline V lookup: CDR1 LGHDT, CDR2 YNNKEL (reference sequence). V lost 6 bases, J lost 6 bases, and 17 bases stayed unmatched.

This clonotype was counted only a few times. This sequence joins TRBV9 and TRBJ2-7; TRBD2 aligns across 13 bases. This CDR3 spans 16 amino acids. With V trimmed by 4 bases and J by 4 bases, 8 bases remained unmatched. Per germline, CDR1 SGDLS and CDR2 YYNGEE. The CDR3 loop reads CASSPDRGLAGYEQYF. Here the CDR3 DNA reads TGTGCCAGCAGCCCCGATAGGGGACTAGCGGGGTACGAGCAGTACTTC.

A few counts support this clonotype. The chain couples TRBV7-9 to TRBJ2-3; 12 bases align to TRBD1. J was trimmed by 4 bases and V by 5 bases; bases with no gene match: 10. CDR3 size: 17 residues. Per the germline V gene, CDR1 is SEHNR and CDR2 is FQNEAQ (reference sequence). The CDR3 here is CASSLRDRGLMADTQYF. The CDR3 DNA follows: TGTGCCAGCAGCCTCCGGGACAGGGGGCTAATGGCAGATACGCAGTATTTT. The full variable domain, its missing parts supplied by reference TRBV7-9 and TRBJ2-3, is DTGVSQNPRHKITKRGQNVTFRCDPISEHNRLYWYRQTLGQGPEFLTYFQNEAQLEKSRLLSDRFSAERPKGSFSTLEIQRTEQGDSAMYLCASSLRDRGLMADTQYFGPGTRLTVL.

This clonotype has more than one count but fewer than ten. The chain recombines TRBV6-6 with TRBJ2-1; TRBD1 aligns across 10 bases. The CDR3 loop spans 16 amino acids. CDR1 and CDR2 from the germline V gene are MNHNY and SVGAGI (reference sequence). Trimming took 6 bases from V and 7 from J; bases not matched to a gene: 12. The CDR3 DNA follows: TGTGCCAGCAGCCAGGCCCTGGGACAGGGGTTTAATGAGCAGTTCTTC. It yields the protein CASSQALGQGFNEQFF.

This chain connects TRBV7-9 to TRBJ2-5, with 12 nucleotides matching TRBD1. Germline CDR1 reads SEHNR; CDR2 reads FQNEAQ (reference sequence). Trimming took 4 bases from V and 5 from J; bases not matched to a gene: 5. This CDR3 region has 15 residues. The CDR3 loop reads CASSSGQGAAETQYF. The CDR3 DNA sequence: TGTGCCAGCAGCTCGGGACAGGGGGCGGCCGAGACCCAGTACTTC.

This clonotype was detected a few times. The V and J genes are TRBV29-1 and TRBJ2-2; D gene uncertain. The CDR3 extends over 13 amino acids. V was pared by 4 bases and J by 6 bases, with 12 bases between. CDR1 is SQVTM, CDR2 ANQGSEA, per germline. Here the CDR3 reads CSVVGYRAGELFF. In DNA, the CDR3 is TGCAGCGTTGTCGGGTATAGGGCCGGGGAGCTGTTTTTT.

This clonotype occurred a few times. The chain couples TRBV3-1 to TRBJ2-3; D gene ambiguous. In germline, CDR1 is LGHDT, CDR2 YNNKEL (reference sequence). The CDR3 loop spans 16 amino acids. The V gene lost 1 base and the J gene lost 0 bases, with 11 bases spanning the gap. CDR3 bases: TGTGCCAGCAGCCAAGGTGCCAGGAGAAGCACAGATACGCAGTATTTT. It specifies CASSQGARRSTDTQYF.

The rearrangement links TRBV2 to TRBJ2-7; 8 nucleotides agree with TRBD1. Germline V gene lookup returns CDR1 SNHLY and CDR2 FYNNEI. The CDR3 consists of 13 residues. Unmatched junction bases numbered 4, after V lost 6 bases and J lost 3 bases. CDR3 nucleotide sequence: TGTGCCAGCAGATTGGGACAGGACTACGAGCAGTACGTC. Protein: CASRLGQDYEQYV.